This T cell receptor (beta chain) was identified in a study of T cell responses to AZD1222 COVID-19 vaccine. Points from the study as a whole: The breadth and depth of Spike-specific TCRs increased once two AZD1222 doses had been given.

The protocol was immunoSEQ multiplex PCR, while the TCRdb copy is restricted to in-frame clones and leaves out a portion. The sample has more than 70,000 clones, approximately 86% seen once; the top ten hold about 7.7%. The CDR3 has 14 residues. From germline, CDR1 is DFQATT and CDR2 SNEGSKA (reference sequence). The trim removed 3 bases at V and 0 bases at J, leaving 4 bases unmatched. Concerning this clone itself: Its target is unknown.

The chain recombines TRBV20-1 with TRBJ1-2; TRBD1 matches 7 bases. This clonotype was obtained from an adult in good health. The sample consisted of peripheral blood, taken on day 0 of AZD1222 vaccination. The CDR3 here is CSASLGTANYGYTF. Here the CDR3 DNA reads TGCAGTGCTAGTTTGGGGACAGCTAACTATGGCTACACCTTC.